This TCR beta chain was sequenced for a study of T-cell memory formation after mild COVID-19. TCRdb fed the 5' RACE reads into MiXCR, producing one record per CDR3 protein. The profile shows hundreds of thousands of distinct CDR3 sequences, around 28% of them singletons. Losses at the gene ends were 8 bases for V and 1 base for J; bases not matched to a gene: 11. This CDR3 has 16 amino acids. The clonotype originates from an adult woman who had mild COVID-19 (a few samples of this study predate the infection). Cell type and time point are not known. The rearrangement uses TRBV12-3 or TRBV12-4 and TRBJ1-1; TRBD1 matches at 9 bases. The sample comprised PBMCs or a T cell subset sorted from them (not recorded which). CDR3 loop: CASGLRDRVGNTEAFF. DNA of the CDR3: TGTGCCAGCGGGCTCCGGGACAGGGTTGGGAACACTGAAGCTTTCTTT.